Included here is one TCR beta chain sequence, with context. Its antigen is as yet unknown. The data originate from a study of PD-1 blockade in classical Hodgkin lymphoma. Study-wide results and caveats: Sources of repertoire differences remain undefined, possibly disease activity or prior therapy.

Sequencing was performed with immunoSEQ multiplex PCR; in TCRdb, only in-frame clones are kept and a portion is missing. The sample yields around 18,000 clones, 75% to 85% seen once. With 4 bases removed from V and 6 bases from J, the gap between germline ends came to 10 bases. The CDR3 totals 12 residues. Germline values: CDR1 LNHDA, CDR2 SQIVND (reference sequence). There was relapse after autologous stem cell transplantation in every patient, and there was variation in brentuximab vedotin exposure. Patients showed best responses of complete response, partial response or progressive disease. The source is a human donor with classical Hodgkin lymphoma. The J gene is TRBJ2-7, the V gene TRBV19, with unresolved D. The sequenced sample was peripheral blood mononuclear cells (PBMCs), obtained before the second cycle of nivolumab. The DNA of the CDR3 is TGTGCCAGTAGTAGGCTTTCGGGCGAGCAGTACTTC. This codes for CASSRLSGEQYF. Together with reference TRBV19 and TRBJ2-7, the CDR3 gives the full variable domain: DGGITQSPKYLFRKEGQNVTLSCEQNLNHDAMYWYRQDPGQGLRLIYYSQIVNDFQKGDIAEGYSVSREKKESFPLTVTSAQKNPTAFYLCASSRLSGEQYFGPGTRLTVT.